The 27 T cell receptor beta chains presented below share a single source sample, sequenced in a study of Ad26.COV2.S vaccination and SARS-CoV-2 variants. Treatment defined: over 15 received Ad26.COV2.S at low or high dose, single or two shots; about 5 received placebo; per-sample allocation not given. The samples date from day 63 after the first vaccine or placebo injection. The protocol was immunoSEQ multiplex PCR, while the TCRdb copy is restricted to in-frame clones and leaves out a portion. The repertoire holds about 440,000 clones, with around nine tenths as singletons. This sample comprised peripheral blood, obtained in a trial of Ad26.COV2.S vaccine versus placebo. The receptors originated from a person aged 18-60 years who received the Ad26.COV2.S COVID-19 vaccine or a placebo.

The chain links TRBV14 to TRBJ1-3; no clear D. The germline V gene encodes CDR1 SGHDN and CDR2 FVKESK. V lost 0 bases and J 4 bases, leaving 22 bases between the germline ends. This CDR3 is built from 19 residues. The CDR3 bases are TGTGCCAGCAGCCAAGATACGCGGTTCGGAGGCCAGGAGGGAAACACCATATATTTT. Translation gives CASSQDTRFGGQEGNTIYF.

V is TRBV6-5 and J is TRBJ2-7, with a weak D call TRBD2 (5 bases). Trimming took 5 bases from V and 3 from J, leaving 17 bases between them. Germline CDR1 and CDR2: MNHEY and SVGAGI. This CDR3 is built from 15 residues. The CDR3 loop reads CASSTRGSLHYEQYF. CDR3 nucleotides: TGTGCCAGCAGTACCCGGGGATCCCTACACTACGAGCAGTACTTC.

The chain recombines TRBV4-2 with TRBJ1-1, with D uncertain. V lost 2 bases and J 1 base, leaving 8 bases between the germline ends. Germline-derived CDR1 and CDR2 are LGHNA and YNFKEQ. CDR3 length: 14 residues. Here the CDR3 reads CASSQRRGNTEAFF. CDR3 sequence (DNA): TGTGCCAGCAGCCAAAGACGGGGGAACACTGAAGCTTTCTTT.

The V and J genes are TRBV5-6 and TRBJ1-1; possibly TRBD1 for D (5 bases). This CDR3 has 15 residues. V was trimmed by 3 bases and J by 2 bases, leaving 14 bases between them. Germline CDR1 and CDR2: SGHDT and YYEEEE. CDR3 region: CASSYPTGGNTEAFF. CDR3 sequence (DNA): TGTGCCAGCAGCTACCCGACGGGGGGTAACACTGAAGCTTTCTTT. Drawing the rest from reference TRBV5-6 and TRBJ1-1, the complete variable domain is DAGVTQSPTHLIKTRGQQVTLRCSPKSGHDTVSWYQQALGQGPQFIFQYYEEEERQRGNFPDRFSGHQFPNYSSELNVNALLLGDSALYLCASSYPTGGNTEAFFGQGTRLTVV.

The genes are TRBV18 and TRBJ2-7, with 7 bases fitting TRBD2. From germline, CDR1 is KGHSH and CDR2 LQKENI. The CDR3 contains 15 residues. Trimming cost V 4 bases and J 4 bases; bases outside gene matches: 10. The CDR3 here is CASSLGLADMYEQYF. The CDR3 bases are TGTGCCAGCTCACTAGGTCTAGCGGACATGTACGAGCAGTACTTC.

The rearrangement uses TRBV6-6 and TRBJ1-1, with a weak D call TRBD1 (6 bases). Per the germline V gene, CDR1 is MNHNY and CDR2 is SVGAGI (reference sequence). The CDR3 length is 14 residues. V gave up 0 bases and J gave up 8 bases, with 13 bases separating them. The CDR3 sequence is CASSYSGTPGEAFF. As DNA, the CDR3 is TGTGCCAGCAGTTACTCAGGGACACCCGGGGAAGCTTTCTTT.

V is TRBV12-3 or TRBV12-4 and J is TRBJ2-3, with D uncertain. The CDR3 consists of 13 residues. Deletions cut 7 bases from V and 5 bases from J, with 13 bases between. Here the CDR3 DNA reads TGTGCCAGCATAAAGTTGCCTGGAGATACGCAGTATTTT. It is translated as CASIKLPGDTQYF.

Turning to this clone: Other nucleotide sequences from this sample produce the same CDR3. The CDR3 loop reads CASSPPSNYNEQFF. DNA of the CDR3: TGTGCCAGCTCACCACCGAGTAACTACAATGAGCAGTTCTTC. The chain couples TRBV18 to TRBJ2-1; D unclear. The germline V and J ends were trimmed by 0 bases and 3 bases, with 6 bases remaining between them. CDR3 length equals 14 residues. From germline, CDR1 is KGHSH and CDR2 LQKENI.

The table lists this clone with a count of one. The chain recombines TRBV7-2 with TRBJ1-1; TRBD1 matches at 11 bases. With 2 bases clipped from V and 9 bases from J, the junction kept 8 bases outside the gene matches. The CDR3 sequence is 15 residues long. Germline CDR1 SGHTA, CDR2 FQGNSA. The CDR3 coding sequence is TGTGCCAGCAGCTTATCTGGACAGGGGGCCAATAAAGCTTTCTTT. It translates to CASSLSGQGANKAFF.

The V gene is TRBV5-1, the J gene TRBJ2-1; TRBD2 matches at 9 bases. V was clipped by 7 bases and J by 1 base; unmatched bases: 3. From germline, CDR1 is SGHRS and CDR2 YFSETQ. The CDR3 runs 14 residues. CDR3 in DNA: TGCGCCAGCGCGACTAGCGGTTCCTACAATGAGCAGTTCTTC. Translated, it gives CASATSGSYNEQFF. Supplemented by reference TRBV5-1 and TRBJ2-1, the full variable domain reads KAGVTQTPRYLIKTRGQQVTLSCSPISGHRSVSWYQQTPGQGLQFLFEYFSETQRNKGNFPGRFSGRQFSNSRSEMNVSTLELGDSALYLCASATSGSYNEQFFGPGTRLTVL.

This chain joins TRBV5-5 and TRBJ2-1; D not resolved. Trimming took off 4 bases at V and 2 bases at J, with 10 bases between the two ends. The CDR3 is 14 amino acids. The V gene's germline CDR1 is SGHKS and CDR2 YYEKEE (reference sequence). The CDR3 is CASSRAGPYNEQFF. Written as DNA, the CDR3 is TGTGCCAGCAGCAGGGCCGGCCCCTACAATGAGCAGTTCTTC.

V and J are TRBV4-1 and TRBJ1-1; TRBD1 matches 7 bases. Trimming removed 0 bases from V and 3 bases from J; junction bases left unmatched: 13. The CDR3 is 18 amino acids. CDR1 MGHRA and CDR2 YSYEKL come from the germline V gene. The CDR3 DNA reads as TGCGCCAGCAGCCAAGAACCAGGGGGATGGATGCGTTACACTGAAGCTTTCTTT. Protein product: CASSQEPGGWMRYTEAFF.

This clone was recorded once. CDR3: CASSKAANNSPLHF. For the CDR3, the DNA is TGTGCCAGCTCAAAGGCCGCGAATAATTCACCCCTCCACTTT. The chain carries TRBV18 and TRBJ1-6; D is unresolved. V lost 5 bases, J lost 5 bases, and 10 bases lay in between. CDR3 length equals 14 residues. The V gene's germline CDR1 is KGHSH and CDR2 LQKENI.

The chain carries TRBV28 and TRBJ2-7; D uncertain. Germline CDR1 MDHEN, CDR2 SYDVKM. This CDR3 is built from 11 residues. The V gene lost 6 bases and the J gene lost 4 bases, with 7 bases spanning the gap. CDR3 coding DNA: TGTGCCAGCAGGGGCCCATACGAGCAGTACTTC. Translation: CASRGPYEQYF.

This clone was counted only a few times. This chain connects TRBV7-8 to TRBJ2-7; 11 bases match TRBD1. Germline V lookup: CDR1 SGHVS, CDR2 FQNEAQ. The CDR3 covers 15 residues. Trimming at V came to 4 bases and at J to 2 bases, leaving 4 bases not matched to a gene. For the CDR3, the DNA is TGTGCCAGCAGCTCCCCGGGACAGGGGGCCTACGAGCAGTACTTC. Translation: CASSSPGQGAYEQYF.

The J gene is TRBJ2-3, the V gene TRBV28; either TRBD1 or TRBD2 may supply D (5 bases each). This CDR3 is 15 amino acids long. Germline values: CDR1 MDHEN, CDR2 SYDVKM. Trimming shortened V by 8 bases and J by 3 bases, and 18 bases separated the two germline ends. Here the CDR3 DNA reads TGTGCCAGCCAAATCCTGAACAGGAGGACAGATACGCAGTATTTT. The encoded protein is CASQILNRRTDTQYF. Full variable domain (rest looked up from reference TRBV28 and TRBJ2-3): DVKVTQSSRYLVKRTGEKVFLECVQDMDHENMFWYRQDPGLGLRLIYFSYDVKMKEKGDIPEGYSVSREKKERFSLILESASTNQTSMYLCASQILNRRTDTQYFGPGTRLTVL.

This clone occurred a few times. The chain has TRBV28 and TRBJ1-1; D is possibly TRBD1 (5 bases). This CDR3 region has 15 residues. Trimming removed 3 bases at V and 3 bases at J, with 14 bases between. Germline V CDR1 and CDR2: MDHEN, SYDVKM. DNA of the CDR3: TGTGCCAGCAGTTTCAAAGGGTTGGGGGACACTGAAGCTTTCTTT. It encodes CASSFKGLGDTEAFF.

V and J are TRBV27 and TRBJ2-3; 15 bases line up with TRBD2. V shed 0 bases, J shed 3 bases, and the junction held 10 bases outside the gene matches. Germline CDR1 reads MNHEY; CDR2 reads SMNVEV (reference sequence). The CDR3 totals 20 residues. The CDR3, as DNA: TGTGCCAGCAGTTTATCCCCTGGACTAGCGGGAGGGCCATTGACAGATACGCAGTATTTT. It codes for CASSLSPGLAGGPLTDTQYF.

The chain carries TRBV4-2 and TRBJ1-2; no clear D. CDR3 size: 13 residues. The germline V gene encodes CDR1 LGHNA and CDR2 YNFKEQ. The germline V and J ends were trimmed by 4 bases and 2 bases, with 8 bases remaining between them. CDR3 sequence: CASSLGYNYGYTF. The CDR3 DNA follows: TGTGCCAGCAGCCTCGGTTACAACTATGGCTACACCTTC.

The chain is built from TRBV5-6 and TRBJ2-6; 12 bases map to TRBD2. This CDR3 is built from 18 residues. V lost 3 bases, J lost 2 bases, and 6 bases stayed unmatched. Germline V gene sequence: CDR1 SGHDT, CDR2 YYEEEE. The CDR3 DNA sequence: TGTGCCAGCAGCTCCCTAGCGGGAGGGCCCCCTGGGGCCAACGTCCTGACTTTC. It is translated as CASSSLAGGPPGANVLTF.

The rearrangement joins TRBV21-1 to TRBJ2-1; the D call TRBD2 from the table was never checked on the DNA. TRBV21-1 is termed a pseudogene. The length of the CDR3 is 9 residues. The CDR3 DNA sequence: TGTGCCCGCTGCGGTGAGCAGTTCTTC. Amino acids: CARCGEQFF.

The gene calls are TRBV7-9 and TRBJ1-3, with TRBD1 identical over 7 bases. V dropped 1 base and J dropped 4; count of bases not matched to a gene: 7. Germline CDR1 is SEHNR and CDR2 is FQNEAQ (reference sequence). The CDR3 extends over 16 amino acids. CDR3 coding DNA: TGTGCCAGCAGCTTAGAAAGACAGGGAGCAGGAAACACCATATATTTT. Translating gives CASSLERQGAGNTIYF.

This chain connects TRBV23-1 to TRBJ1-1; tentative D call: TRBD1 (5 bases). TRBV23-1 is flagged as an ORF with uncertain function. The CDR3 contains 15 residues. V lost 5 bases and J 5 bases, leaving 18 bases between the germline ends. DNA for the CDR3: TGCGCCAGCAGTACCCCACCTTTGGAGGGGACTGAAGCTTTCTTT. Protein: CASSTPPLEGTEAFF.

The CDR3 loop is CATSRGSGAKNIQYF. The DNA for the CDR3 is TGTGCCACCAGCAGGGGCAGTGGAGCCAAAAACATTCAGTACTTC. J is TRBJ2-4 and V is TRBV15; D remains ambiguous. This CDR3 comprises 15 residues. The V gene lost 3 bases and the J gene lost 0 bases, with 9 bases spanning the gap. Germline V gene data show CDR1 as LNHNV and CDR2 as YYDKDF (reference sequence).

The chain joins TRBV4-3 to TRBJ1-2; a possible D gene is TRBD1 (6 bases). Trimming pared 0 bases from V and 6 bases from J, leaving 8 bases between. The CDR3 covers 13 residues. Germline lookup yields CDR1 LGHNA and CDR2 YSLEER. CDR3: CASSQDRGDGYTF. Written as DNA, the CDR3 is TGCGCCAGCAGCCAAGATAGGGGGGATGGCTACACCTTC.

The gene calls are TRBV4-3 and TRBJ2-4; D is possibly TRBD1 (6 bases). Trimming stripped 3 bases from V and 0 bases from J, with 15 bases between. The CDR3 loop spans 17 amino acids. Germline CDR1 and CDR2: LGHNA and YSLEER. The CDR3 DNA follows: TGCGCCAGCAGCCAGACCGGGACAACCCTAGCCAAAAACATTCAGTACTTC. This gives the protein CASSQTGTTLAKNIQYF.

The chain employs TRBV5-1 and TRBJ1-1; TRBD1 is a possible D gene (5 bases). The CDR3 sequence is 13 residues long. CDR1 and CDR2 (germline): SGHRS, YFSETQ. V lost 0 bases and J lost 4, with 7 bases in between. The CDR3 protein is CASSLAQGTEAFF. The CDR3 nucleotides are TGCGCCAGCAGCTTGGCCCAGGGCACTGAAGCTTTCTTT.